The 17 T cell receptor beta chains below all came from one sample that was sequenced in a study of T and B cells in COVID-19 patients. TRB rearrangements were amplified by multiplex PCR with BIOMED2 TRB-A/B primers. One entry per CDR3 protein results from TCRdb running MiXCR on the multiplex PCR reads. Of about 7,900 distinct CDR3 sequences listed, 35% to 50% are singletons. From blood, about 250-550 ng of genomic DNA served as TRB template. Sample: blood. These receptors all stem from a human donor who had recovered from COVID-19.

This CDR3 reads CASRRGSYEQYF. DNA of the CDR3: TGTGCCAGCAGGAGGGGTTCCTACGAGCAGTACTTC. The chain couples TRBV6-1 to TRBJ2-7; the D gene could be TRBD1 or TRBD2 (5 bases each). The germline V gene has CDR1 MNHNS and CDR2 SASEGT. There are 12 residues in the CDR3. V lost 6 bases to trimming and J lost 1 base, with 7 bases between them.

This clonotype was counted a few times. The CDR3 coding sequence is TGTGCCAGCAGCTTATCCTCGAACACCATATATTTT. Its translation: CASSLSSNTIYF. The chain links TRBV11-3 to TRBJ1-3; D unclear. The V end was cut by 2 bases, the J end by 7 bases, with 6 bases between. The CDR3 length is 12 residues. Germline V lookup: CDR1 SGHNT, CDR2 YENEEA.

CDR3 in DNA: TGTGCCAGCAGCCATCCGGCGGGGGGATACACAGATACGCAGTATTTT. Translated: CASSHPAGGYTDTQYF. The chain combines TRBV7-6 with TRBJ2-3; 8 bases fit TRBD2. V shed 5 bases and J 2 bases; nucleotides not matched to a gene: 9. Germline assignment: CDR1 SGHVS and CDR2 FNYEAQ. The CDR3 sequence is 16 residues long. Using reference TRBV7-6 and TRBJ2-3 for the parts outside the CDR3, the full variable domain is GAGVSQSPRYKVTKRGQDVALRCDPISGHVSLYWYRQALGQGPEFLTYFNYEAQQDKSGLPNDRFSAERPEGSISTLTIQRTEQRDSAMYRCASSHPAGGYTDTQYFGPGTRLTVL.

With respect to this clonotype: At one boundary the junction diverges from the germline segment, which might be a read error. The CDR3 reads CASSLSQGRINSPPHF. The CDR3, as DNA: TGTGCCAGCAGCCTATCCCAAGGTCGTATCAACTCACCCCCCCACTTT. The chain combines TRBV11-1 with TRBJ1-6; no clear D. The CDR3 totals 16 residues. Germline CDR1 SGHAT, CDR2 FQDESV (reference sequence).

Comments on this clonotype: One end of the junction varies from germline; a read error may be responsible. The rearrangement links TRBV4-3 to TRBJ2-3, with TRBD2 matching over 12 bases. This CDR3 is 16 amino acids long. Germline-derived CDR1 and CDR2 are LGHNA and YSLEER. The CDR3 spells CASRASGGVGTDTQYF. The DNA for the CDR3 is TGTGCCAGCAGGGCTAGCGGGGGGGTTGGCACAGATACGCAGTATTTT.

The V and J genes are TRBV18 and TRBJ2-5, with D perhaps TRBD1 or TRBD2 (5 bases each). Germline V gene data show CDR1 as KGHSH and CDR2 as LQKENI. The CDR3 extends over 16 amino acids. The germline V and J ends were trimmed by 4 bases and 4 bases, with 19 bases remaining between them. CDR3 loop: CASSRYGTVLGETQYF. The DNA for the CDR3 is TGTGCCAGCTCACGCTACGGGACGGTACTTGGAGAGACCCAGTACTTC.

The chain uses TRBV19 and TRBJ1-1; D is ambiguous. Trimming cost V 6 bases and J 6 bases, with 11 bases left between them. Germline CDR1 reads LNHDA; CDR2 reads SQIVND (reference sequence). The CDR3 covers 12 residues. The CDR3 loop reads CASSPGGSEAFF. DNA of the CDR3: TGTGCCAGTAGCCCAGGTGGCTCTGAAGCTTTCTTT.

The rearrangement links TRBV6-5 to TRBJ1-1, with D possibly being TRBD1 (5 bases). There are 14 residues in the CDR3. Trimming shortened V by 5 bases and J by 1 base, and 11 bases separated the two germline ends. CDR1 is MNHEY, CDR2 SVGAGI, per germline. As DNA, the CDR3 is TGTGCCAGCAGTCGGGGCAGAGAGAACACTGAAGCTTTCTTT. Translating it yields CASSRGRENTEAFF.

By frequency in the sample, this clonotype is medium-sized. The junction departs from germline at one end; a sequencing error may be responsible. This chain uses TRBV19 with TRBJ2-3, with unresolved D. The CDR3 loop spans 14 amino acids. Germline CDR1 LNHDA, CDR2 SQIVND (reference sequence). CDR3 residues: CASSINGSPDTQYF. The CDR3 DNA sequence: TGTGCCAGCAGTATCAACGGATCTCCAGATACGCAGTATTTT.

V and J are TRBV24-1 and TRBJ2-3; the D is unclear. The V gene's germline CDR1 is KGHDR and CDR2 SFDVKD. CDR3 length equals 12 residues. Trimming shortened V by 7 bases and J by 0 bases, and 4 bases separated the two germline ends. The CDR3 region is CATSGSTDTQYF. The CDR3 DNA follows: TGTGCCACCAGCGGTAGCACAGATACGCAGTATTTT.

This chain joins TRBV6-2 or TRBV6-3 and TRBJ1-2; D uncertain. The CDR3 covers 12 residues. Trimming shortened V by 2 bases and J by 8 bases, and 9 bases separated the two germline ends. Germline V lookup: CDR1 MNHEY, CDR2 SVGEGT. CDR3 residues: CASSYREMGYTF. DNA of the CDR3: TGTGCCAGCAGTTACCGGGAGATGGGCTACACCTTC.

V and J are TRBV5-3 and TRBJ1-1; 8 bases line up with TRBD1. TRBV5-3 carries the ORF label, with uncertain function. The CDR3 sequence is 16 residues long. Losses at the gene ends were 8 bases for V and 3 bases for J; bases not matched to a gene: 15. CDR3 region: CASSAGQGAGDTEAFF. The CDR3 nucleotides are TGTGCCAGCAGCGCTGGGCAGGGGGCCGGGGACACTGAAGCTTTCTTT.

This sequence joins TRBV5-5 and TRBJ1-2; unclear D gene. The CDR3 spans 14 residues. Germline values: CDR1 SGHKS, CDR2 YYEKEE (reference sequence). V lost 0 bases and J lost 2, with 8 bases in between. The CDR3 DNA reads TGTGCCAGCAGCTTGGGGAGCTTAAACTATGGCTACACCTTC. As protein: CASSLGSLNYGYTF.

The CDR3 DNA sequence: TGTGCCAGCAGCAGGGGGAACTACGAGCAGTACGTC. Its translation: CASSRGNYEQYV. The genes are TRBV6-1 and TRBJ2-7, with TRBD1 identical over 7 bases. In germline, CDR1 is MNHNS, CDR2 SASEGT. The CDR3 loop spans 12 amino acids. The J segment lost 3 bases and the V segment lost 6 bases, leaving 2 bases of the junction unmatched.

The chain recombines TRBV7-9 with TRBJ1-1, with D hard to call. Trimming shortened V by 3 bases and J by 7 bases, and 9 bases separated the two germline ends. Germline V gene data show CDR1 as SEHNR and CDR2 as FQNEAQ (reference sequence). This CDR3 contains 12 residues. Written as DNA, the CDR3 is TGTGCCAGCAGCTTGGCGGGAGGTGAAGCTTTCTTT. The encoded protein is CASSLAGGEAFF. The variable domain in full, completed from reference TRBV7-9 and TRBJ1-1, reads DTGVSQNPRHKITKRGQNVTFRCDPISEHNRLYWYRQTLGQGPEFLTYFQNEAQLEKSRLLSDRFSAERPKGSFSTLEIQRTEQGDSAMYLCASSLAGGEAFFGQGTRLTVV.

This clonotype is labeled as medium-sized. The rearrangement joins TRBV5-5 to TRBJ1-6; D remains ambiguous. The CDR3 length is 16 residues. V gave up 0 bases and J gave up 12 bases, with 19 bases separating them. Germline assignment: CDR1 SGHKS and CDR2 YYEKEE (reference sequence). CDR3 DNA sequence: TGTGCCAGCAGCTTGGGGCTGACACCCGGAGAGGGACCCCTCCACTTT. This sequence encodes CASSLGLTPGEGPLHF.

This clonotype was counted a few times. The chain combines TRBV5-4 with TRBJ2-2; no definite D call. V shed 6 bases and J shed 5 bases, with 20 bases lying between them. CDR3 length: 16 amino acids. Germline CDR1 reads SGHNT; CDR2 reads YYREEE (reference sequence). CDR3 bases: TGTGCCAGCACCCCAGATAGGCTCCTCCGAACCGGGGAGCTGTTTTTT. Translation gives CASTPDRLLRTGELFF. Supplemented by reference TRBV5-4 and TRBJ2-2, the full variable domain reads ETGVTQSPTHLIKTRGQQVTLRCSSQSGHNTVSWYQQALGQGPQFIFQYYREEENGRGNFPPRFSGLQFPNYSSELNVNALELDDSALYLCASTPDRLLRTGELFFGEGSRLTVL.